This TCR beta chain came from a study of T cells in narcolepsy. Whole-study results and caveats: Autoreactive HCRT-specific and TRIB2-specific clonotypes were marked in same-patient CSF-versus-blood CD4+ comparisons.

The CDR3 contains 14 residues. Germline assignment: CDR1 MDHEN and CDR2 SYDVKM. V lost 5 bases, J lost 4 bases, and 15 bases lay in between. In the case of this clone: Its target is not known.

Using immunoSEQ multiplex PCR, the repertoire was profiled, and TCRdb retains in-frame clones only, with some absent. Counted here are approximately 35,000 clones, approximately 86% occurring once; the ten biggest clones make up roughly 0.79%. This receptor was identified in a human donor with narcolepsy. The V and J genes are TRBV28 and TRBJ2-7; D is perhaps TRBD2 (7 bases). Sequencing was performed on CD45RA- memory CD4+ T cells from PBMCs. The CDR3 is CASSPQGGAYEQYF. The CDR3, as DNA: TGTGCCAGCAGTCCTCAAGGGGGGGCATACGAGCAGTACTTC.